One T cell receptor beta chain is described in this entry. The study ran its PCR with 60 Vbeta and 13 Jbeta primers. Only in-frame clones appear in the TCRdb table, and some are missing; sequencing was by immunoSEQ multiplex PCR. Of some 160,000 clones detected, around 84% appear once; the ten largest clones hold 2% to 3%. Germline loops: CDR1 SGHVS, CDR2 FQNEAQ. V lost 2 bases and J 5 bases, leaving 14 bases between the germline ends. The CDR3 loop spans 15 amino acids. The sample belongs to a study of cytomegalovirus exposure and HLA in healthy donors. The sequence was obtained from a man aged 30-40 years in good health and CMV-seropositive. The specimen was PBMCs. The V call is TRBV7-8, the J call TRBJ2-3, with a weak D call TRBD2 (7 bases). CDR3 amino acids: CASSLQGRGGDTQYF. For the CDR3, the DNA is TGTGCCAGCAGCTTACAGGGGCGCGGGGGAGATACGCAGTATTTT.